These 20 T cell receptor beta chains came from one sample sequenced in a study of blood T cells in healthy people across ages. A J-beta primer mix and a sample-barcoded 5' primer were used in a second PCR of about 7 to 12 cycles. TCRdb redid the calling of the 5' RACE reads with MiXCR, one entry per CDR3 protein. The sample holds roughly 680,000 distinct CDR3 sequences, under 25% seen once. Specimen: blood. All receptors derive from a man aged 70-80 years in good health.

The V call is TRBV9, the J call TRBJ2-5; D is possibly TRBD1 (5 bases). With the DNA end fitting TRBJ2-1 better, the J assignment may be wrong. Per germline, CDR1 SGDLS and CDR2 YYNGEE. CDR3 length: 14 residues. The CDR3 sequence: CASSVGPSDSEQFF. The DNA for the CDR3 is TGTGCCAGCAGCGTAGGGCCCTCAGACAGTGAGCAGTTCTTC.

This clonotype was counted at least ten times. DNA for the CDR3: TGTGCCAGCAGCTGGAGACTAGGTACCGGGGAGCTGTTTTTT. It yields the protein CASSWRLGTGELFF. V usage is TRBV5-6 and J usage is TRBJ2-2, with D maybe TRBD2 (6 bases). Germline CDR1 SGHDT, CDR2 YYEEEE. The CDR3 extends over 14 amino acids. V was cut by 3 bases and J by 5 bases, with 11 bases left in between.

Comments on this clonotype: A clone one base away is much larger, so this may be a read error. The V gene is TRBV20-1, the J gene TRBJ2-1, with 11 bases identical to TRBD1. Germline V gene sequence: CDR1 DFQATT, CDR2 SNEGSKA (reference sequence). CDR3 length: 16 amino acids. CDR3 in DNA: TGCAGTGCTCGGACTGGGACAGGGGGGGTCTACAATGAGCAGTCCTTC. It encodes CSARTGTGGVYNEQSF.

This clonotype was detected a few times. This chain connects TRBV18 to TRBJ2-5, with TRBD2 identical over 9 bases. The CDR3 consists of 15 residues. CDR1 and CDR2 from the germline V gene are KGHSH and LQKENI. The J segment lost 4 bases and the V segment lost 3 bases, leaving 6 bases of the junction unmatched. The CDR3 nucleotides are TGTGCCAGCTCACCGCTAGCGGGGTTAACAGAGACCCAGTACTTC. Protein: CASSPLAGLTETQYF.

This clonotype was observed a handful of times. The CDR3 coding sequence is TGCAGTGCCCTCGGCGGGGGCCGGGGCAATGAGCAGTTCTTC. It yields the protein CSALGGGRGNEQFF. V usage is TRBV20-1 and J usage is TRBJ2-1; tentative D call: TRBD2 (7 bases). Germline V lookup: CDR1 DFQATT, CDR2 SNEGSKA (reference sequence). The CDR3 consists of 14 residues. V dropped 6 bases and J dropped 6 bases, with 18 bases sitting between them.

The table lists this clonotype with many counts. The chain links TRBV3-1 to TRBJ2-5, with TRBD2 matching over 10 bases. V was pared by 1 base and J by 4 bases, with 9 bases of the junction left unmatched. Looked up from germline, CDR1 is LGHDT and CDR2 is YNNKEL (reference sequence). The CDR3 extends over 17 amino acids. The CDR3 sequence: CASSQGSGRSPRETQYF. The CDR3 DNA sequence: TGTGCCAGCAGCCAAGGTAGCGGGAGGAGTCCTAGAGAGACCCAGTACTTC.

The rearrangement uses TRBV4-1 and TRBJ2-3; no clear D. Germline CDR1 MGHRA, CDR2 YSYEKL. There are 13 residues in the CDR3. V gave up 2 bases and J gave up 2 bases, with 5 bases separating them. CDR3 nucleotides: TGCGCCAGCAGCCAACAGGTCACAGATACGCAGTATTTT. This sequence encodes CASSQQVTDTQYF.

CDR3 loop: CATSRVGTSGSGNEQFF. CDR3 sequence (DNA): TGTGCCACCAGCAGAGTAGGGACTAGCGGGAGTGGGAATGAGCAGTTCTTC. The chain is built from TRBV15 and TRBJ2-1, with 14 bases lining up with TRBD2. Germline V lookup: CDR1 LNHNV, CDR2 YYDKDF (reference sequence). The CDR3 runs 17 residues. Germline trimming cut 1 base from V and 7 bases from J; bases unmatched to any gene: 6.

This clonotype was seen a few times. The chain recombines TRBV2 with TRBJ2-1; D perhaps matches TRBD1 (5 bases). CDR1 and CDR2 (germline): SNHLY, FYNNEI. The V and J ends lost 3 bases and 5 bases respectively, with 14 bases between them. The CDR3 contains 15 residues. The CDR3 loop reads CASSDWQGGDNEQFF. The DNA of the CDR3 is TGTGCCAGCAGTGATTGGCAGGGCGGAGACAATGAGCAGTTCTTC.

About this clonotype itself: Sequence at one end of the junction differs from germline and may be a read error. The rearrangement uses TRBV5-6 and TRBJ2-7, with a possible D match to TRBD1 (6 bases). The CDR3 extends over 15 amino acids. From germline, CDR1 is SGHDT and CDR2 YYEEEE. The CDR3 DNA reads TGTGCCGGCAGCTTGGTGGGGGCGCAGCCCTACGAGCAGTACTTC. This gives the protein CAGSLVGAQPYEQYF. The entire variable domain, with the rest obtained from reference TRBV5-6 and TRBJ2-7, is as follows: DAGVTQSPTHLIKTRGQQVTLRCSPKSGHDTVSWYQQALGQGPQFIFQYYEEEERQRGNFPDRFSGHQFPNYSSELNVNALLLGDSALYLCAGSLVGAQPYEQYFGPGTRLTVT.

The genes are TRBV24-1 and TRBJ2-7, with D unresolved. This CDR3 region has 13 residues. The V and J ends lost 5 bases and 1 base respectively, with 8 bases between them. The germline CDR1 and CDR2 sequences are KGHDR and SFDVKD. The chain's CDR3 is CATSGHGSYEQYF. The CDR3, as DNA: TGTGCCACCAGTGGGCACGGATCCTACGAGCAGTACTTC.

Only a few counts were recorded for this clonotype. The chain employs TRBV4-1 and TRBJ1-5; D perhaps matches TRBD1 (5 bases). This CDR3 comprises 15 residues. The V gene lost 0 bases and the J gene lost 4 bases, with 10 bases spanning the gap. Germline CDR1 is MGHRA and CDR2 is YSYEKL. CDR3 bases: TGCGCCAGCAGCCAAGACCCGACAGTAAATCAGCCCCAGCATTTT. The encoded protein is CASSQDPTVNQPQHF.

The sample holds many counts of this clonotype. The CDR3 sequence is CASSLGETSYNEQFF. In DNA form, the CDR3 reads TGCGCCAGCAGCTTAGGGGAGACCTCCTACAATGAGCAGTTCTTC. The chain combines TRBV5-1 with TRBJ2-1; D might be TRBD1 or TRBD2, each matching 5 bases. This CDR3 region has 15 residues. Per the germline V gene, CDR1 is SGHRS and CDR2 is YFSETQ. V lost 2 bases and J 0 bases, leaving 9 bases between the germline ends. The full variable domain, rest sourced from reference TRBV5-1 and TRBJ2-1, is KAGVTQTPRYLIKTRGQQVTLSCSPISGHRSVSWYQQTPGQGLQFLFEYFSETQRNKGNFPGRFSGRQFSNSRSEMNVSTLELGDSALYLCASSLGETSYNEQFFGPGTRLTVL.

This clonotype was seen only a few times. This chain links TRBV20-1 with TRBJ2-7; D unclear. Germline loops: CDR1 DFQATT, CDR2 SNEGSKA (reference sequence). Trimming removed 3 bases at V and 0 bases at J, with 9 bases between. CDR3 size: 13 residues. CDR3 bases: TGCAGTGCTAGTGGCGGTAGCTCCTACGAGCAGTACTTC. The encoded protein is CSASGGSSYEQYF.

This sequence joins TRBV7-9 and TRBJ2-4; 11 positions agree with TRBD2. Trimming removed 5 bases from V and 1 base from J; junction bases left unmatched: 7. This CDR3 contains 17 residues. The germline V gene has CDR1 SEHNR and CDR2 FQNEAQ (reference sequence). The CDR3 protein is CASSEVAGGRAKNIQYF. The CDR3 DNA follows: TGTGCCAGCAGCGAAGTAGCGGGAGGGAGGGCCAAAAACATTCAGTACTTC.

The rearrangement joins TRBV21-1 to TRBJ1-1; the D call in the table, TRBD1, was not verified against the DNA. TRBV21-1 is an annotated pseudogene. This CDR3 has 14 residues. CDR3: CARSRQDMNTEAFF. The CDR3 coding sequence is TGTGCCAGGAGCCGACAGGACATGAACACTGAAGCTTTCTTT.

This clonotype was counted a few times. One junction end does not reproduce the germline sequence, and a read error may be involved. This sequence joins TRBV9 and TRBJ2-1; 8 nucleotides line up with TRBD2. The length of the CDR3 is 15 residues. Germline V CDR1 and CDR2: SGDLS, YYNGEE. CDR3: CASSVAAGAHNEQFF. DNA for the CDR3: TGTGCTAGCAGCGTAGCAGCGGGAGCCCACAATGAGCAGTTCTTC.

This clonotype occurred a few times. The chain recombines TRBV6-6 with TRBJ2-7, with D perhaps matching TRBD2 (6 bases). Germline V CDR1 and CDR2: MNHNY, SVGAGI (reference sequence). This CDR3 is 15 amino acids long. Trimming cost V 6 bases and J 7 bases, with 22 bases left between them. CDR3 in amino acids: CASSNKGTRVLEQYF. CDR3 in DNA: TGTGCCAGCAGCAACAAGGGGACTCGGGTGTTAGAGCAGTACTTC.

This chain joins TRBV12-3 or TRBV12-4 and TRBJ2-7; 8 bases align to TRBD2. The end of the DNA aligns better with TRBJ2-5, so the J call may be wrong. The CDR3 totals 15 residues. The CDR3 nucleotides are TGTGCCAGCAGTTTAGCGTCAGCGGGAGTAGAGACCCAGTACTTC. As protein: CASSLASAGVETQYF.

Ten or more counts support this clonotype. The V call is TRBV9, the J call TRBJ2-7; 7 bases fit TRBD2. CDR3 length: 15 residues. Germline V gene lookup returns CDR1 SGDLS and CDR2 YYNGEE. The J segment lost 0 bases and the V segment lost 1 base, leaving 4 bases of the junction unmatched. The CDR3 DNA is TGTGCCAGCAGCGTATCCGGCGGGAGCTCCTACGAGCAGTACTTC. Its protein product is CASSVSGGSSYEQYF.